This entry lists 8 T cell receptor beta chains sequenced from one sample in a study of blood T cell repertoires in COVID-19. Sequenced by immunoSEQ multiplex PCR; TCRdb stores in-frame clones only, minus some. The table has about 200,000 clones, around 89% seen once. The sequencing sample was made of peripheral blood. Receptors were obtained from a middle-aged man with active or convalescent COVID-19.

The genes are TRBV3-1 (or the pseudogene TRBV3-2) and TRBJ1-4; D possibly corresponds to TRBD1 (5 bases). The CDR3 totals 14 residues. Trimming shortened V by 3 bases and J by 10 bases, and 15 bases separated the two germline ends. The V gene's germline CDR1 is LGHDT and CDR2 YNNKEL (reference sequence). The CDR3 spells CASSQEGQGGKLFF. The CDR3 nucleotides are TGTGCCAGCAGCCAGGAGGGTCAGGGAGGAAAACTGTTTTTT.

The V gene is TRBV5-6, the J gene TRBJ1-1; TRBD1 might be the D (6 bases). Germline CDR1 is SGHDT and CDR2 is YYEEEE. The CDR3 runs to 15 residues. V was trimmed by 5 bases and J by 1 base, leaving 15 bases between them. The CDR3 here is CASRPRGHTNTEAFF. Written as DNA, the CDR3 is TGTGCCAGCAGACCTCGGGGACACACGAACACTGAAGCTTTCTTT.

This clone appeared a single time. V gene TRBV7-2 combines with J gene TRBJ1-6; tentatively, D is TRBD1 (6 bases). Trimming cost V 5 bases and J 8 bases, with 16 bases left between them. In germline, CDR1 is SGHTA, CDR2 FQGNSA. The CDR3 is 15 residues long. CDR3 DNA: TGTGCCAGCAGCCCTAGACAGGTTCTTTATTCACCCCTCCACTTT. Translating it yields CASSPRQVLYSPLHF. The variable domain in full, with the rest retrieved from reference TRBV7-2 and TRBJ1-6, is GAGVSQSPSNKVTEKGKDVELRCDPISGHTALYWYRQSLGQGLEFLIYFQGNSAPDKSGLPSDRFSAERTGGSVSTLTIQRTQQEDSAVYLCASSPRQVLYSPLHFGNGTRLTVT.

The chain recombines TRBV5-4 with TRBJ2-2; TRBD2 matches 7 bases. Germline lookup yields CDR1 SGHNT and CDR2 YYREEE (reference sequence). V was clipped by 3 bases and J by 1 base; unmatched bases: 6. The CDR3 runs to 16 residues. CDR3 residues: CASSSRGGGNTGELFF. CDR3 coding DNA: TGTGCCAGCAGCTCCCGGGGCGGGGGGAACACCGGGGAGCTGTTTTTT. Using reference TRBV5-4 and TRBJ2-2 for the parts outside the CDR3, the full variable domain is ETGVTQSPTHLIKTRGQQVTLRCSSQSGHNTVSWYQQALGQGPQFIFQYYREEENGRGNFPPRFSGLQFPNYSSELNVNALELDDSALYLCASSSRGGGNTGELFFGEGSRLTVL.

The V gene is TRBV4-2, the J gene TRBJ1-2; no clear D gene. CDR1 and CDR2 from the germline V gene are LGHNA and YNFKEQ. The length of the CDR3 is 14 residues. Between the trimmed V and J ends, which lost 0 bases and 8 bases, there was a span of 13 bases. In DNA, the CDR3 is TGTGCCAGCAGCCAAGAACAGATCGCCCGGGGCTACACCTTC. This translates into CASSQEQIARGYTF.

The chain combines TRBV28 with TRBJ1-5; tentatively, D is TRBD1 (6 bases). Per the germline V gene, CDR1 is MDHEN and CDR2 is SYDVKM. This CDR3 contains 13 residues. Trimming cost V 6 bases and J 0 bases, with 6 bases left between them. CDR3 protein: CASRDSSNQPQHF. The CDR3 nucleotides read TGTGCCAGCAGGGACAGTAGCAATCAGCCCCAGCATTTT.

The V and J genes are TRBV18 and TRBJ2-3; 9 bases line up with TRBD1. This CDR3 is 16 amino acids long. From germline, CDR1 is KGHSH and CDR2 LQKENI. V shed 3 bases and J 6 bases; nucleotides not matched to a gene: 10. Here the CDR3 reads CASSPYTGGISDTQYF. CDR3 coding DNA: TGTGCCAGCTCACCGTACACAGGGGGCATTTCCGATACGCAGTATTTT.

The V gene is TRBV11-3, the J gene TRBJ2-1; 11 bases are a match to TRBD2. The germline V gene has CDR1 SGHNT and CDR2 YENEEA. J was trimmed by 4 bases and V by 2 bases; bases with no gene match: 4. The CDR3 runs to 16 residues. CDR3 sequence reads: CASSLLAGGGYNEQFF. The CDR3 region has the DNA TGTGCCAGCAGCTTACTAGCGGGAGGAGGGTACAATGAGCAGTTCTTC. Looking up the rest from reference TRBV11-3 and TRBJ2-1 gives the full variable domain: EAGVVQSPRYKIIEKKQPVAFWCNPISGHNTLYWYLQNLGQGPELLIRYENEEAVDDSQLPKDRFSAERLKGVDSTLKIQPAELGDSAVYLCASSLLAGGGYNEQFFGPGTRLTVL.